The rows below give T cell receptor beta chains drawn from one sample of a study of Ad26.COV2.S vaccination and SARS-CoV-2 variants. Produced via immunoSEQ multiplex PCR; TCRdb's table is partial and in-frame only. The sample records hundreds of thousands of clones, roughly 90% being singletons. The source material was peripheral blood, sampled in a trial of Ad26.COV2.S vaccine versus placebo. These receptors were taken from a person aged 18-65 years who received the Ad26.COV2.S COVID-19 vaccine or a placebo. The CDR3 runs from the conserved cysteine through the conserved F or W. D genes are given only for firm matches. Only part of the rows carry a size: once, few, many, or a class if the clone is expanded.

cdr3_aa cdr3_nt clone_size d_call j_call v_call
CASSLAVSVPHYGYTF TGTGCCAGCAGCTTGGCTGTGTCGGTACCCCACTATGGCTACACCTTC once NA TRBJ1-2 TRBV5-8
CASNRDSSYNSPLHF TGTGCCAGCAATAGGGACAGCTCCTATAATTCACCCCTCCACTTT NA TRBD1 TRBJ1-6 TRBV6-5
CASSVVSNYGYTF TGTGCCAGCAGCGTAGTTTCTAACTATGGCTACACCTTC NA NA TRBJ1-2 TRBV9
CASSLSGGSEKLFF TGTGCCAGCAGCTTATCAGGGGGCAGTGAAAAACTGTTTTTT once TRBD1 TRBJ1-4 TRBV7-9
CATSRALRGFNEKLFF TGTGCCACCAGCAGAGCCCTCCGGGGGTTTAATGAAAAACTGTTTTTT few NA TRBJ1-4 TRBV15
CASSLVGGTQETQYF TGTGCCAGCAGCTTGGTGGGGGGGACACAAGAGACCCAGTACTTC NA NA TRBJ2-5 TRBV5-6
CASSLIAEWETQYF TGTGCCAGCAGCTTAATAGCGGAATGGGAGACCCAGTACTTC NA NA TRBJ2-5 TRBV5-5
CASSPHPGGSGGPGTGELFF TGTGCTAGCAGTCCCCACCCCGGGGGTAGCGGGGGGCCGGGCACCGGGGAGCTGTTTTTT NA TRBD2 TRBJ2-2 TRBV7-7
CASSRMALGGGTGELFF TGTGCCAGCAGCCGGATGGCCCTGGGGGGGGGCACCGGGGAGCTGTTTTTT NA TRBD2 TRBJ2-2 TRBV3-1/TRBV3-2
CASSLLSNHYEQYF TGTGCCAGCAGTTTATTGTCCAACCACTACGAGCAGTACTTC NA NA TRBJ2-7 TRBV27
CAWRAPWRSSYNSPLHF TGTGCCTGGAGGGCCCCGTGGAGGAGCTCCTATAATTCACCCCTCCACTTT NA NA TRBJ1-6 TRBV30
CAINDPSSGNTIYF TGTGCCATCAATGACCCGAGCTCTGGAAACACCATATATTTT NA NA TRBJ1-3 TRBV10-3
CSVRWGAEAFF TGCAGCGTCCGATGGGGAGCTGAAGCTTTCTTT NA NA TRBJ1-1 TRBV29-1
CASSQDRYLGGVEQYF TGCGCCAGCAGCCAAGATCGATACCTAGGCGGAGTCGAGCAGTACTTC NA NA TRBJ2-7 TRBV4-3
CASSPQGQSPYGYTF TGTGCCAGCAGCCCCCAGGGACAGAGCCCCTATGGCTACACCTTC NA TRBD1 TRBJ1-2 TRBV7-2
CASSSQPGTAYGYTF TGTGCCAGCAGCTCACAACCCGGGACAGCGTATGGCTACACCTTC NA TRBD1 TRBJ1-2 TRBV7-2
CASSVFDRISYEQYF TGTGCCAGCAGCGTTTTCGACAGGATTTCCTACGAGCAGTACTTC once NA TRBJ2-7 TRBV7-9
CASSPTSAPSYEQYF TGCGCCAGCAGCCCTACTAGCGCCCCATCCTACGAGCAGTACTTC NA TRBD2 TRBJ2-7 TRBV4-1
CASVDGVGNQPQHF TGTGCCAGCGTGGACGGGGTGGGCAATCAGCCCCAGCATTTT NA NA TRBJ1-5 TRBV2
CATSVGQTLQETQYF TGTGCCACCAGTGTCGGGCAGACCCTCCAAGAGACCCAGTACTTC NA NA TRBJ2-5 TRBV24-1
CASSLGLGTGAKNIQYF TGCGCCAGCAGCTTGGGTCTGGGGACGGGGGCCAAAAACATTCAGTACTTC NA NA TRBJ2-4 TRBV5-1
CASKTTEAFF TGTGCCAGTAAAACCACTGAAGCTTTCTTT NA NA TRBJ1-1 TRBV19
CASGGRGIGELFF TGTGCCAGCGGTGGCAGGGGAATCGGGGAGCTGTTTTTT once NA TRBJ2-2 TRBV6-6
CASSFEGNEQYF TGCGCCAGCAGCTTCGAGGGGAACGAGCAGTACTTC once NA TRBJ2-7 TRBV5-1
CASGSGPYEQYF TGTGCCAGCGGGTCCGGGCCCTACGAGCAGTACTTC NA NA TRBJ2-7 TRBV3-1/TRBV3-2
CASTPSRGGYGYTF TGTGCCAGCACTCCTTCCCGGGGAGGCTATGGCTACACCTTC NA NA TRBJ1-2 TRBV6-5
CASSPPTGGRNEQYF TGTGCCAGCTCACCCCCGACGGGGGGGCGGAACGAGCAGTACTTC NA TRBD2 TRBJ2-7 TRBV18
CASSQSSGDIYNEQFF TGCGCCAGCAGTCAATCTAGCGGGGACATATACAATGAGCAGTTCTTC NA TRBD2 TRBJ2-1 TRBV23-1
CASRPDRRDNYGYTF TGTGCCAGCAGGCCTGACCGGAGGGATAACTATGGCTACACCTTC NA NA TRBJ1-2 TRBV6-2/TRBV6-3
CASSSRGGDTIYF TGTGCCAGCAGCTCACGGGGCGGAGACACCATATATTTT NA NA TRBJ1-3 TRBV7-6
CASGPDVAKNIQYF TGTGCTAGTGGTCCTGATGTAGCCAAAAACATTCAGTACTTC once NA TRBJ2-4 TRBV12-5
CAWSMDSGANVLTF TGTGCCTGGAGTATGGACTCTGGGGCCAACGTCCTGACTTTC NA NA TRBJ2-6 TRBV30
CASIRGRLRNQPQHF TGCGCCAGCATCAGGGGGCGTCTTCGCAATCAGCCCCAGCATTTT once TRBD1 TRBJ1-5 TRBV23-1
CASSNGQTKNIQYF TGTGCCAGCAGCAACGGACAGACCAAAAACATTCAGTACTTC NA NA TRBJ2-4 TRBV11-2
CASRWSQFTDTQYF TGCGCCAGCAGGTGGTCCCAGTTCACAGATACGCAGTATTTT NA NA TRBJ2-3 TRBV5-1
CAWSSTTDTQYF TGTGCCTGGAGTTCCACCACAGATACGCAGTATTTT NA NA TRBJ2-3 TRBV30
CASRRAHTRGRRSRDTQYF TGCGCCAGCAGACGAGCTCACACCAGGGGGCGCAGGAGCCGAGATACGCAGTATTTT NA TRBD1 TRBJ2-3 TRBV23-1
CATSDPQGKNKQGFRGYTF TGTGCCACCAGTGATCCCCAAGGGAAAAACAAACAGGGATTCCGAGGCTACACCTTC once NA TRBJ1-2 TRBV24-1
CASSWLGQGNTEAFF TGTGCCAGCAGCTGGTTGGGACAGGGGAACACTGAAGCTTTCTTT NA TRBD1 TRBJ1-1 TRBV5-6
CASSQSSGSGNTIYF TGTGCCAGCAGCCAAAGTTCAGGGTCTGGAAACACCATATATTTT NA NA TRBJ1-3 TRBV7-9
CASWEGTGELFF TGTGCCAGCTGGGAGGGGACCGGGGAGCTGTTTTTT NA TRBD2 TRBJ2-2 TRBV7-9
CASSTDRGATNEKLFF TGTGCCAGCAGCACCGACAGGGGCGCAACTAATGAAAAACTGTTTTTT NA TRBD1 TRBJ1-4 TRBV5-5
CASSLSGALQEQFF TGTGCCAGCAGCTTATCCGGGGCCCTGCAGGAGCAGTTCTTC once NA TRBJ2-1 TRBV11-3
CASSQNLHTPWGDTQYF TGTGCCAGTAGCCAAAACCTCCATACCCCTTGGGGAGATACGCAGTATTTT once NA TRBJ2-3 TRBV19
CASSLSGSYNSPLHF TGTGCCAGCAGCTTATCGGGCTCCTATAATTCACCCCTCCACTTT NA NA TRBJ1-6 TRBV5-6
CASSAYGYTF TGTGCCAGCAGTGCCTATGGCTACACCTTC NA NA TRBJ1-2 TRBV2